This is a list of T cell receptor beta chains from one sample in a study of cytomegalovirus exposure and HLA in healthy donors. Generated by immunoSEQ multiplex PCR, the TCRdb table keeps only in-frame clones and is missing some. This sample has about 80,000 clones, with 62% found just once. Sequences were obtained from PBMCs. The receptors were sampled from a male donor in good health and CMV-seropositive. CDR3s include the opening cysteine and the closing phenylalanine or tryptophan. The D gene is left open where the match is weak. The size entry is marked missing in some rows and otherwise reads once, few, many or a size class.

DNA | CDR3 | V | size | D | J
TGTGCCAGCAGTCGCCGACTAGCGGGAGGGACCGGGGAGCTGTTTTTT | CASSRRLAGGTGELFF | TRBV27 | . | TRBD2 | TRBJ2-2
TGTGCCAGTAGTATAGGGCAGGGGGCTCGAACTGAAGCTTTCTTT | CASSIGQGARTEAFF | TRBV19 | . | TRBD1 | TRBJ1-1
TGTGCCAGTAGTATACCCGGGCGGGACACTGAAGCTTTCTTT | CASSIPGRDTEAFF | TRBV19 | few | . | TRBJ1-1
TGTGCCAGTAGTTTACAGGCAAACGAGCAGTACTTC | CASSLQANEQYF | TRBV19 | medium-sized | . | TRBJ2-7
TGTGCCACCAACTCAGACAGGGCTGTCACCGGGGAGCTGTTTTTT | CATNSDRAVTGELFF | TRBV15 | . | TRBD1 | TRBJ2-2
TGTGCCACCAGCAGAGATCCGGGAGACGAGCAGTACTTC | CATSRDPGDEQYF | TRBV15 | few | . | TRBJ2-7
TGTGCCAGCAGCGGACTAGGCTCTGGAAACACCATATATTTT | CASSGLGSGNTIYF | TRBV9 | . | . | TRBJ1-3
TGTGCCAGTAGTGCTCGGACAGACGGGGAGCTGTTTTTT | CASSARTDGELFF | TRBV19 | . | . | TRBJ2-2
TGTGCCTGGAGCAGAGGGGGCGCCCGCACCTTC | CAWSRGGARTF | TRBV30 | . | TRBD1 | TRBJ1-2
TGTGCCAGCAGCTCAGGGCACTTAAATACGCAGTATTTT | CASSSGHLNTQYF | TRBV7-9 | . | . | TRBJ2-3
TGCGCCAGCAGCTTGGGCCCTACAGGGGGGGACGAGCAGTACTTC | CASSLGPTGGDEQYF | TRBV5-1 | . | . | TRBJ2-7
TGTGCCAGCAGAGCCCAGGGTGGCACTGAAGCTTTCTTT | CASRAQGGTEAFF | TRBV6-5 | once | . | TRBJ1-1
TGCGCCAGCAGCTCGACAGGGGTGAACACTGAAGCTTTCTTT | CASSSTGVNTEAFF | TRBV5-1 | few | TRBD1 | TRBJ1-1
TGTGCCAGCAGCGGGGGGGGGTCTAGCACAGATACGCAGTATTTT | CASSGGGSSTDTQYF | TRBV9 | . | TRBD2 | TRBJ2-3
TGTGCCAGCAGCCAAGATGCGGGGGTGGCGGGGGGCCTCTCCTACGAGCAGTACTTC | CASSQDAGVAGGLSYEQYF | TRBV4-2 | few | TRBD2 | TRBJ2-7
TGTGCCAGCAGCTCTGGGACTAGGGGCTCCTACGAGCAGTACTTC | CASSSGTRGSYEQYF | TRBV7-6 | few | TRBD2 | TRBJ2-7
TGTGCCAGCAGTTTAAACCCGTGGAGGCCTGGGGCCAACGTCCTGACTTTC | CASSLNPWRPGANVLTF | TRBV28 | few | . | TRBJ2-6
TGTGCCAGCAGCCCGGCGGGGAGGCAGCCCCAGCATTTT | CASSPAGRQPQHF | TRBV5-6 | few | . | TRBJ1-5
TGTGCCAGCAGCCGACAGGAGACCGGGGAGCTGTTTTTT | CASSRQETGELFF | TRBV7-6 | . | . | TRBJ2-2
TGTGCCAGCAGTGAAACTAGCGGGAAAAACATTCAGTACTTC | CASSETSGKNIQYF | TRBV25-1 | . | TRBD2 | TRBJ2-4
TGTGCCAGTAGTATAAAGGGCAGACAGACCCACAATGAGCAGTTCTTC | CASSIKGRQTHNEQFF | TRBV19 | . | . | TRBJ2-1
TGTGCCAGCAGCTTGGCAGGGGTCCCGAGCACTGAAGCTTTCTTT | CASSLAGVPSTEAFF | TRBV5-4 | few | . | TRBJ1-1
TGCAGCGTTGTCCCTGGGGGCAGGAGAAATGAGCAGTTCTTC | CSVVPGGRRNEQFF | TRBV29-1 | few | . | TRBJ2-1